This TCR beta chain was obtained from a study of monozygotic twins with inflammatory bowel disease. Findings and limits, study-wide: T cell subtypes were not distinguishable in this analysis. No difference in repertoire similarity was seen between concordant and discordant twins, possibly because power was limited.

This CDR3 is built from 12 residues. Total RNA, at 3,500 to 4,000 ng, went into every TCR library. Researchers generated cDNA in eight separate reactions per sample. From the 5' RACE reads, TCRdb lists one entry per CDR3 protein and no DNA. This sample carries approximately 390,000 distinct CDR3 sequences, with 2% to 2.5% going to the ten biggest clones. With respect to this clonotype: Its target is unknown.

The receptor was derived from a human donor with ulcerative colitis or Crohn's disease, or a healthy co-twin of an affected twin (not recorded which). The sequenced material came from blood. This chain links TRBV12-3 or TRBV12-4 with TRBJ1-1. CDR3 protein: CASSLALREAFF.